What follows are 3 T cell receptor beta chains derived from one specimen sequenced in a study of T cell responses to AZD1222 COVID-19 vaccine. Method: immunoSEQ multiplex PCR; TCRdb's copy keeps in-frame clones and lacks some. Found here are around 110,000 clones, around 85% of them singletons; the top ten hold 3.9%. This specimen was peripheral blood, taken on day 0 of MenACWY control vaccination. These receptors all stem from an adult in good health.

The V and J genes are TRBV6-5 and TRBJ2-1, with 9 positions matching TRBD2. Germline CDR1 reads MNHEY; CDR2 reads SVGAGI. The CDR3 has 15 residues. Germline trimming cut 2 bases from V and 7 bases from J; bases unmatched to any gene: 6. The CDR3 sequence: CASSYTRGGENEQFF. Written as DNA, the CDR3 is TGTGCCAGCAGTTACACCCGCGGGGGGGAAAATGAGCAGTTCTTC.

This CDR3 is CASSSGTYEQYF. Here the CDR3 DNA reads TGTGCCAGCAGCTCCGGAACCTACGAGCAGTACTTC. The chain recombines TRBV7-6 with TRBJ2-7; D unresolved. V was shortened by 4 bases and J by 2 bases, with 6 bases between the two germline ends. There are 12 residues in the CDR3. Per the germline V gene, CDR1 is SGHVS and CDR2 is FNYEAQ.

The V and J genes are TRBV12-3 or TRBV12-4 and TRBJ1-2, with a tentative D call TRBD1 (5 bases). V lost 5 bases and J lost 8, with 9 bases in between. This CDR3 has 11 amino acids. The CDR3, as DNA: TGTGCCAGCAGTCTTACAGGCGGCTACACCTTC. Protein product: CASSLTGGYTF.